This T cell receptor (beta chain) came from a study of T cells after yellow fever vaccination. Concerning this clonotype: As yet, its antigen is unknown.

TCRdb independently ran MiXCR on the 5' RACE reads; one entry per CDR3 protein. Among more than 300,000 distinct CDR3 sequences listed, around 6.8% were seen once. The CDR3 spans 16 residues. Trimming removed 0 bases at V and 4 bases at J, with 14 bases between. CDR1 is LGHNA, CDR2 YSLEER, per germline. Study results and caveats: Peak timing came faster in the weaker secondary response, day 5 versus 15. Overlap between CD4 and CD8 compartments was detected for a small share of clonotypes. Most primary-vaccination clones recurred post-booster (about 96% CD4, roughly 90% CD8).

The sequence came from a man aged 18-30 years who received the YFV17D yellow fever vaccine. This rearrangement joins TRBV4-3 to TRBJ2-3; D possibly corresponds to TRBD2 (6 bases). The sequences come from PBMCs, collected about 41 days after the first yellow fever vaccination. This chain's CDR3 is CASSQDSGDGADTQYF. In DNA form, the CDR3 reads TGCGCCAGCAGCCAAGACTCGGGGGATGGGGCAGATACGCAGTATTTT.